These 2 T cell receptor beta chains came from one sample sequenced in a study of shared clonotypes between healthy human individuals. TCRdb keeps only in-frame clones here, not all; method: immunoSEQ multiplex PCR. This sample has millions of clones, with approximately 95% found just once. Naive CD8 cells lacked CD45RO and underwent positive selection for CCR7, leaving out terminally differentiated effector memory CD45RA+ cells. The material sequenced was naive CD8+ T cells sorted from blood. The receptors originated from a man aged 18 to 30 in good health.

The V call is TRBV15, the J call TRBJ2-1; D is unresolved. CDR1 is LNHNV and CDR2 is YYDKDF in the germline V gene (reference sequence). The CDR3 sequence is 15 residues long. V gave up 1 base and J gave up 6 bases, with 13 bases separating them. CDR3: CATSRVGLPFNEQFF. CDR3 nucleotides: TGTGCCACCAGCAGAGTTGGGCTACCCTTCAATGAGCAGTTCTTC.

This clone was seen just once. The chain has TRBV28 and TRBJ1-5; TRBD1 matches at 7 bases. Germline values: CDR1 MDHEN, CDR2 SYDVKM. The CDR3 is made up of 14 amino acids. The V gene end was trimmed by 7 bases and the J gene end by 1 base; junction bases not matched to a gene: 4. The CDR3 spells CASTLDRSNQPQHF. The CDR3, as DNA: TGTGCCAGCACGCTGGACAGGAGCAATCAGCCCCAGCATTTT.